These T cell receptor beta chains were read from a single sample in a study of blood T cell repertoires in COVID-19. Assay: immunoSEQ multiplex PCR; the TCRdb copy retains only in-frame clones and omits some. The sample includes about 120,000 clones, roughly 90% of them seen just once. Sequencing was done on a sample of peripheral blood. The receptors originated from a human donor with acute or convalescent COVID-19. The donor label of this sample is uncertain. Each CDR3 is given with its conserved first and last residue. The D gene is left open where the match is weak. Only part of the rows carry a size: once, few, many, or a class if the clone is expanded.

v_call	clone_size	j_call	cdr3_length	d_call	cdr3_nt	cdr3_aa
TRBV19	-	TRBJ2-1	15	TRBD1	TGTGCCAGTCCCCAGGGGGCGCGGTCCTACAATGAGCAGTTCTTC	CASPQGARSYNEQFF
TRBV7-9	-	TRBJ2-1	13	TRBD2	TGTGCCAGCAGCCCCGGGGGGTTCAATGAGCAGTTCTTC	CASSPGGFNEQFF
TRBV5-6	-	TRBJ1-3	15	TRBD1	TGTGCCAGCAGCAGGACAGGGGGCTCTGGAAACACCATATATTTT	CASSRTGGSGNTIYF
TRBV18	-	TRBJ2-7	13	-	TGTGCCAGCTCACGGTCGGTAAACTACGAGCAGTACTTC	CASSRSVNYEQYF
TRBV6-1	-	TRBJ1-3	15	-	TGTGCCAGCAGTGACCTGGACAGCTTAGGAAACACCATATATTTT	CASSDLDSLGNTIYF
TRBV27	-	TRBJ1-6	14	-	TGTGCCAGCAGCCCCCATGGGGCCTATTCACCCCTCCACTTT	CASSPHGAYSPLHF
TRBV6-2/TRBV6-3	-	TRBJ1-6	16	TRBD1	TGTGCCAGCAGTTCGATTTCCGGGACAGTAAATTCACCCCTCCACTTT	CASSSISGTVNSPLHF
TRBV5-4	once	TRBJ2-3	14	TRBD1	TGTGCCAGCAGCTTCAACAGGGGATCAGATACGCAGTATTTT	CASSFNRGSDTQYF
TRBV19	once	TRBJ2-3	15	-	TGTGCCAGTAGTAGCCAGGGGTTGGGCACAGATACGCAGTATTTT	CASSSQGLGTDTQYF
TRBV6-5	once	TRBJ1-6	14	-	TGTGCCAGCAGTTACCAGGGATTGAGTTCACCCCTCCACTTT	CASSYQGLSSPLHF
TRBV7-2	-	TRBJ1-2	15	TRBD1	TGTGCCAGCAGTTTGGCCGGGACAGGGGTGTATGGCTACACCTTC	CASSLAGTGVYGYTF
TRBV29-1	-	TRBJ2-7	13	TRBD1	TGCAGCGTTTCCCGGGACAGGGTTTACGAGCAGTACTTC	CSVSRDRVYEQYF
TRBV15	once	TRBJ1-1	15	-	TGTGCCACCAGCAGAGTACGAGCCATGAACACTGAAGCTTTCTTT	CATSRVRAMNTEAFF
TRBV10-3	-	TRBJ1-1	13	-	TGTGCCATCAGTGGACAGGCGAACACTGAAGCTTTCTTT	CAISGQANTEAFF
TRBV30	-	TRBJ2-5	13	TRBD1	TGTGCCTGGGTAGGACAGGGGTCGGAGACCCAGTACTTC	CAWVGQGSETQYF
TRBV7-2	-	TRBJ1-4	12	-	TGTGCCAGCAGCTTCGGTAATGAAAAACTGTTTTTT	CASSFGNEKLFF
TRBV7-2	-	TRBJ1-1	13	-	TGTGCCAGCAGCTTCCGGTCTGGCGGGGAAGCTTTCTTT	CASSFRSGGEAFF
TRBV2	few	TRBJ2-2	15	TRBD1	TGTGCCAGCAGTGAAGATGGGACAGAAGGCGGGGAGCTGTTTTTT	CASSEDGTEGGELFF
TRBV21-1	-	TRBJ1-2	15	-	TGTGCCAGCAGCACAGCAATAGGGGGCGCCTATGGCTACACCTTC	CASSTAIGGAYGYTF
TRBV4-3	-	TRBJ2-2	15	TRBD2	TGCGCCAGCAGCCGGGCTAGCGGGGGGGCCGGGGAGCTGTTTTTT	CASSRASGGAGELFF
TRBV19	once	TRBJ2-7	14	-	TGTGCCAGTTCGAGCGGGCTATTCTCCTACGAGCAGTACTTC	CASSSGLFSYEQYF
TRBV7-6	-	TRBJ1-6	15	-	TGTGCCAGCAGCTTAGGTCCGGGGAATAATTCACCCCTCCACTTT	CASSLGPGNNSPLHF
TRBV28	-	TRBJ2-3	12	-	TGTGCCAGCCGCTCAGTCGCAGATACGCAGTATTTT	CASRSVADTQYF
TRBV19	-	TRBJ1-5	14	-	TGTGCCAGTAGTGGAACAGGGCGCAATCAGCCCCAGCATTTT	CASSGTGRNQPQHF
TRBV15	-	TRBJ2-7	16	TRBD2	TGTGCCACCAGCAGAGAGGGAACTAGCGGGAGCTACGAGCAGTACTTC	CATSREGTSGSYEQYF
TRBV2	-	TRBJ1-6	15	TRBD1	TGTGCCAGCAGCGGTCCGGGACAGGGACTTGTTCCCCTCCACTTT	CASSGPGQGLVPLHF
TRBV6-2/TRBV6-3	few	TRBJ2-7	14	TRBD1	TGTGCCAGCAGTCACCCGACAGGGTTTGTCGAGCAGTACTTC	CASSHPTGFVEQYF
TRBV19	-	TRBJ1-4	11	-	TGTGCCAGTACAGAGGCTGAAAAACTGTTTTTT	CASTEAEKLFF
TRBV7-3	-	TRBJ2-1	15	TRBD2	TGTGCCAGCAGCTTAGTCAGAGCGGGGTACAATGAGCAGTTCTTC	CASSLVRAGYNEQFF
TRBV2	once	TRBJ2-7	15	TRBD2	TGTGCCAGCACGCCGACTAGCGGGGGAAACTACGAGCAGTACTTC	CASTPTSGGNYEQYF
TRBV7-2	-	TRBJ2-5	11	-	TGTGCCAGCAGCTCTCAAGAGACCCAGTACTTC	CASSSQETQYF
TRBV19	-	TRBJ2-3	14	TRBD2	TGTGCCAGTAGTTCCGGGACTAGCCTAGATACGCAGTATTTT	CASSSGTSLDTQYF
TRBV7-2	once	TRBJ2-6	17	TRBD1	TGTGCCAGCAGCTGGGGACAGGTCGTCTCTGGGGCCAACGTCCTGACTTTC	CASSWGQVVSGANVLTF
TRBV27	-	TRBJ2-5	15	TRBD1	TGTGCCAGCAGTCCGGGACAGGGTTCGAAGGAGACCCAGTACTTC	CASSPGQGSKETQYF
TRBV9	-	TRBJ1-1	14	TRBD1	TGTGCCAGCAGCTCGGACAGGGGTTACACTGAAGCTTTCTTT	CASSSDRGYTEAFF
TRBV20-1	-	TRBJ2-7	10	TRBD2	TGCAGAGAGCGGGAGAGCTGGCAGTACTTC	CRERESWQYF
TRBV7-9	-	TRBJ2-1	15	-	TGTGCCAGCAGCTTAGCGTATAGCTCCTACAATGAGCAGTTCTTC	CASSLAYSSYNEQFF
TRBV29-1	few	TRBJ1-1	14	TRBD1	TGCAGCGTGACAGGGGGACGGAGTGAGACTGAAGCTTTCTTT	CSVTGGRSETEAFF
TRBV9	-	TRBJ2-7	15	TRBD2	TGTGCCAGCAGCGGCGTAGCGGGAGGGTTCGGCGAGCAGTACTTC	CASSGVAGGFGEQYF
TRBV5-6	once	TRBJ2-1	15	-	TGTGCCAGCAGCCCCGATGTGAGCTCCTACAATGAGCAGTTCTTC	CASSPDVSSYNEQFF
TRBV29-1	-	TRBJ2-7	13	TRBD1	TGCAGCGTGCGAGGGACAGGGGGTTACGAGCAGTACTTC	CSVRGTGGYEQYF
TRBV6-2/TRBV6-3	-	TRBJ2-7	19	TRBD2	TGTGCCAGCAGTTACTTCGCTCCGGGACTAGCGGCCCGGCGGAGGGAGCAGTACTTC	CASSYFAPGLAARRREQYF
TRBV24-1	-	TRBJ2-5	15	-	TGTGCCACCAGTGATTCCGGGGAGAATAAAGAGACCCAGTACTTC	CATSDSGENKETQYF
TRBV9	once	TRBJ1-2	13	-	TGTGCCAGCACCCAAGGGGGTTCCTATGGCTACACCTTC	CASTQGGSYGYTF
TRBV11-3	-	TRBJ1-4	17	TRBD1	TGTGCCAGCAGCTTAGATGAGGACAGGGCACGGCATGAAAAACTGTTTTTT	CASSLDEDRARHEKLFF
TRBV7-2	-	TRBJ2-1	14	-	TGTGCCAGCAGCTTAGAACTAGCCTACAATGAGCAGTTCTTC	CASSLELAYNEQFF
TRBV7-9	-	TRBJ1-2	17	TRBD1	TGTGCCAGCAGCCAAGGGGCAGGGGGCGCTATATACTCTGGCTACACCTTC	CASSQGAGGAIYSGYTF
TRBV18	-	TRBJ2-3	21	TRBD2	TGTGCCAGCTCACCAATTGACAATGTAGGACTAGCAGATTATAGCACAGATACGCAGTATTTT	CASSPIDNVGLADYSTDTQYF
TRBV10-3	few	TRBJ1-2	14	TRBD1	TGTGCCATCCAAGGACAGGGGTACCCATTTGGCTACACCTTC	CAIQGQGYPFGYTF
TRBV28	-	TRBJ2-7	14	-	TGTGCCAGCAGGGAGACAGGAAATTCCTACGAGCAGTACTTC	CASRETGNSYEQYF
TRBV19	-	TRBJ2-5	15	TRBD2	TGTGCCAGTAGTATGCCGGGACTACTCCAAGAGACCCAGTACTTC	CASSMPGLLQETQYF
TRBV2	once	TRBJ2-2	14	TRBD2	TGTGCCAGCAGGCGGGGGGAACTTCGTGGGGAGCTGTTTTTT	CASRRGELRGELFF
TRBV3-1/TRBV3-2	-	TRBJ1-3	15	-	TGTGCCAGCAGCCAAGGTCTAATCATGGGAAACACCATATATTTT	CASSQGLIMGNTIYF
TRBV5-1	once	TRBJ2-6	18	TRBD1	TGCGCCAGCAGCGTAGCCGGGACAGGGGGGTCTGGGGCCAACGTCCTGACTTTC	CASSVAGTGGSGANVLTF
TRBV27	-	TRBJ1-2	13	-	TGTGCCAGCAGTTTATCTGGACAGTATGGCTACACCTTC	CASSLSGQYGYTF